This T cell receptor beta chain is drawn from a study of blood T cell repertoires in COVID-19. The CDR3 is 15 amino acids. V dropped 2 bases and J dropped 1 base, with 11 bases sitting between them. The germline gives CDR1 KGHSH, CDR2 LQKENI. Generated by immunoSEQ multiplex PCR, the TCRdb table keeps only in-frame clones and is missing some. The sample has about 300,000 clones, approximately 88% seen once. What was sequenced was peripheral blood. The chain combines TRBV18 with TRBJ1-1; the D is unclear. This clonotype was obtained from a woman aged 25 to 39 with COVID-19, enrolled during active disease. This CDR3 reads CASSPSRARNTEAFF. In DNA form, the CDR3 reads TGTGCCAGCTCACCATCTCGCGCGAGGAACACTGAAGCTTTCTTT.